This TCR beta chain was observed in a study of blood T cells in healthy people across ages. Study information: Every two T cells gave about one barcoded beta molecule via template switching. Study-wide results and limits: Naive CD4+ cell counts and diversity both ran higher in long-lived than in aged donors.

Each of the donors had 8 to 10 milliliters of peripheral blood drawn into EDTA-treated Vacutainer tubes. Germline V gene lookup returns CDR1 SGHTA and CDR2 FQGNSA. The CDR3 consists of 13 residues. V was cut by 3 bases and J by 5 bases, with 10 bases left in between. A second PCR of roughly 6 to 12 cycles used a sample-barcoded 5' primer and a J-beta primer mix. Tagging of each cDNA molecule was performed by a template-switch adaptor with 12 random nucleotides. TCRdb passed the 5' RACE reads through MiXCR, listing each CDR3 protein once. The sample contains over 1,300,000 distinct CDR3 sequences, 45% to 70% of which appear only once. In this sample, this clonotype turned up once. What it binds is not known.

The sequencing sample was made of blood. This rearrangement joins TRBV7-2 to TRBJ1-2; D unclear. The TCR sequence derives from a man aged 18 to 29 in good health. The CDR3 nucleotides are TGTGCCAGCAGCTTCCGACTAGGATATGGCTACACCTTC. It encodes CASSFRLGYGYTF. The full variable domain, its missing parts supplied by reference TRBV7-2 and TRBJ1-2, is GAGVSQSPSNKVTEKGKDVELRCDPISGHTALYWYRQSLGQGLEFLIYFQGNSAPDKSGLPSDRFSAERTGGSVSTLTIQRTQQEDSAVYLCASSFRLGYGYTFGSGTRLTVV.